The entry below describes one T cell receptor beta chain. The antigen is not known. V lost 8 bases to trimming and J lost 0 bases; unmatched junction nucleotides: 2. The CDR3 runs 16 residues. This entry comes from a study of post-analysis software for immune sequencing data. Unique molecular identifiers featured in each of the TCR beta cDNA libraries. TCRdb itself ran the PCR reads through MiXCR, one entry per CDR3 protein. The table records 600,000 to 700,000 distinct CDR3 sequences, about 60% of them present only once. Study-level results: Roughly five TRBV segments appeared more often in patients than in controls, and TRBV5-6, TRBV5-1 and TRBV20-1 were among these.

This rearrangement joins TRBV12-3 or TRBV12-4 to TRBJ2-6; 12 bases are shared with TRBD1. Sample: blood. The TCR was taken from a girl aged 2 to 10 with multiple sclerosis. This chain's CDR3 is CASRDRGLSGANVLTF. As DNA, the CDR3 is TGTGCCAGCCGGGACAGGGGGCTCTCTGGGGCCAACGTCCTGACTTTC.